Listed below are T cell receptor beta chains from one sample, sequenced in a study of shared clonotypes between healthy human individuals. Sequenced by immunoSEQ multiplex PCR; TCRdb stores in-frame clones only, minus some. The sample contains 2 million to 2.5 million clones, 90% to 95% of which appear only once. The sample taken for sequencing was naive CD4+ T cells sorted from blood. The receptors were gathered from a man between 18 and 35 years old in good health. Each CDR3 is given with its conserved first and last residue. The D gene is left open where the match is weak. The listing skips clone size in some rows; elsewhere it reads once, few, many or a size class.

v_gene: TRBV30; d_gene: NA; j_gene: TRBJ2-1; abundance: NA; CDR3aa: CAWTARWRGANNEQFF; CDR3nt: TGTGCCTGGACCGCCCGGTGGCGAGGGGCCAACAATGAGCAGTTCTTC
v_gene: TRBV19; d_gene: TRBD1; j_gene: TRBJ2-7; abundance: NA; CDR3aa: CASSRGTGSSYEQYF; CDR3nt: TGTGCCAGTAGTCGGGGGACAGGGAGCTCCTACGAGCAGTACTTC
v_gene: TRBV11-2; d_gene: NA; j_gene: TRBJ1-1; abundance: NA; CDR3aa: CASSLGVGEAFF; CDR3nt: TGTGCCAGCAGCTTAGGGGTCGGGGAAGCTTTCTTT
v_gene: TRBV9; d_gene: NA; j_gene: TRBJ2-5; abundance: NA; CDR3aa: CASSSLSVGSKSTQYF; CDR3nt: TGTGCCAGCAGCTCTCTTTCGGTGGGATCCAAGTCAACCCAGTACTTC
v_gene: TRBV10-3; d_gene: NA; j_gene: TRBJ1-1; abundance: NA; CDR3aa: CAISELYTKNTEAFF; CDR3nt: TGTGCCATCAGTGAGTTATATACCAAGAACACTGAAGCTTTCTTT
v_gene: TRBV15; d_gene: NA; j_gene: TRBJ2-1; abundance: NA; CDR3aa: CATSTRLGNEQFF; CDR3nt: TGTGCCACCAGCACTAGACTAGGCAATGAGCAGTTCTTC
v_gene: TRBV30; d_gene: NA; j_gene: TRBJ2-7; abundance: NA; CDR3aa: CAWSVGSPYEQYF; CDR3nt: TGTGCCTGGAGTGTGGGCAGTCCGTACGAGCAGTACTTC
v_gene: TRBV28; d_gene: NA; j_gene: TRBJ1-2; abundance: NA; CDR3aa: CASSTPGQPPYGYTF; CDR3nt: TGTGCCAGCAGCACCCCCGGACAGCCCCCCTATGGCTACACCTTC
v_gene: TRBV25-1; d_gene: NA; j_gene: TRBJ2-3; abundance: once; CDR3aa: CASSQTSTDTQYF; CDR3nt: TGTGCCAGCAGTCAGACTAGCACAGATACGCAGTATTTT
v_gene: TRBV5-1; d_gene: NA; j_gene: TRBJ2-3; abundance: NA; CDR3aa: CASSLGSRTDTQYF; CDR3nt: TGCGCCAGCAGCTTGGGAAGTAGGACAGATACGCAGTATTTT
v_gene: TRBV9; d_gene: NA; j_gene: TRBJ2-7; abundance: NA; CDR3aa: CASSPRGVSYEQYF; CDR3nt: TGTGCCAGCAGCCCTAGGGGGGTGTCCTACGAGCAGTACTTC
v_gene: TRBV18; d_gene: TRBD1; j_gene: TRBJ1-1; abundance: NA; CDR3aa: CASSPMDRATEAFF; CDR3nt: TGTGCCAGCTCACCGATGGACAGGGCCACTGAAGCTTTCTTT
v_gene: TRBV11-2; d_gene: TRBD2; j_gene: TRBJ2-5; abundance: NA; CDR3aa: CASSYGLAGGETQYF; CDR3nt: TGTGCCAGCAGCTACGGACTAGCGGGGGGAGAGACCCAGTACTTC
v_gene: TRBV4-3; d_gene: TRBD2; j_gene: TRBJ2-3; abundance: NA; CDR3aa: CASSPGGRAIADTQYF; CDR3nt: TGCGCCAGCAGCCCCGGCGGGAGGGCCATCGCAGATACGCAGTATTTT
v_gene: TRBV5-1; d_gene: TRBD1; j_gene: TRBJ2-5; abundance: NA; CDR3aa: CASSRDRGEETQYF; CDR3nt: TGCGCCAGCAGTCGGGACAGGGGAGAAGAGACCCAGTACTTC
v_gene: TRBV11-3; d_gene: TRBD2; j_gene: TRBJ2-3; abundance: NA; CDR3aa: CASSFRLAGTDTQYF; CDR3nt: TGTGCCAGCAGCTTTCGGCTAGCGGGCACAGATACGCAGTATTTT
v_gene: TRBV10-3; d_gene: TRBD1; j_gene: TRBJ1-6; abundance: NA; CDR3aa: CAISDDGQGRSSYNSPLHF; CDR3nt: TGTGCCATCAGTGACGATGGACAGGGCAGGAGCTCCTATAATTCACCCCTCCACTTT
v_gene: TRBV2; d_gene: NA; j_gene: TRBJ2-2; abundance: once; CDR3aa: CASNRANTGELFF; CDR3nt: TGTGCCAGCAACAGAGCGAACACCGGGGAGCTGTTTTTT
v_gene: TRBV21-1; d_gene: NA; j_gene: TRBJ2-7; abundance: NA; CDR3aa: CASSMDRVAVDEQYF; CDR3nt: TGTGCCAGCAGTATGGACAGGGTTGCTGTAGACGAGCAGTACTTC
v_gene: TRBV30; d_gene: NA; j_gene: TRBJ1-1; abundance: NA; CDR3aa: CAWNSQAGGSEAFF; CDR3nt: TGTGCCTGGAATTCACAGGCCGGAGGCTCTGAAGCTTTCTTT
v_gene: TRBV11-2; d_gene: NA; j_gene: TRBJ1-1; abundance: NA; CDR3aa: CASTPFGLMNTEAFF; CDR3nt: TGTGCCAGCACCCCCTTCGGACTTATGAACACTGAAGCTTTCTTT
v_gene: TRBV28; d_gene: NA; j_gene: TRBJ1-3; abundance: once; CDR3aa: CASRQGNSGNTIYF; CDR3nt: TGTGCCAGCAGGCAGGGGAATTCTGGAAACACCATATATTTT
v_gene: TRBV6-5; d_gene: NA; j_gene: TRBJ1-4; abundance: NA; CDR3aa: CASSYSSGFLKEKLFF; CDR3nt: TGTGCCAGCAGTTACTCCTCAGGGTTCTTGAAGGAAAAACTGTTTTTT
v_gene: TRBV5-1; d_gene: NA; j_gene: TRBJ1-2; abundance: NA; CDR3aa: CASSFGGGGYTF; CDR3nt: TGCGCCAGCAGTTTTGGGGGTGGAGGCTACACCTTC